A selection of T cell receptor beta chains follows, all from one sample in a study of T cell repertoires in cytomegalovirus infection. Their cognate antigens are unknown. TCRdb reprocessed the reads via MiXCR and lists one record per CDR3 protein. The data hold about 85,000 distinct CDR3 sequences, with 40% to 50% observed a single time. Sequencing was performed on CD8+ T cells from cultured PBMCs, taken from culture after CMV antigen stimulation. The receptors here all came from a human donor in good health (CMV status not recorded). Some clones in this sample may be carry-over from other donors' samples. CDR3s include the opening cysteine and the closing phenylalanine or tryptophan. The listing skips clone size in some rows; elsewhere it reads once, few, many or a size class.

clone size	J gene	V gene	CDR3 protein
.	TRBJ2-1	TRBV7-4	CASSLLRQGNEQFF
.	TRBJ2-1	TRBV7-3	CASSKPRIGSSSYNEQFF
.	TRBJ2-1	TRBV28	CASSFVRLAGVPNEQFF
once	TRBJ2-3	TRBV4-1	CASSQEPGSPSWYF
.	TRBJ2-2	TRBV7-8	CASSPVRTRGSNTGELFF
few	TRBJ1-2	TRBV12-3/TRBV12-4	CANYRGRDYGYTF
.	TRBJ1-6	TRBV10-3	CAISYGQTNSPLHF
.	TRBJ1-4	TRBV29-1	CSVLGQGREKLFF
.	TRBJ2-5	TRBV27	CASSPTPGLAWETQYF
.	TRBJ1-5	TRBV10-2	CASSEGSGINQPQHF
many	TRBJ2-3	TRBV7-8	CASSLGGTSGVLTDTQYF
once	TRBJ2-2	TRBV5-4	CASSQQRREVGTGELFF
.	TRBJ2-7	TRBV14	CASSFSMGGGYEQYF
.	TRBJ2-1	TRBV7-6	CASSSFSGPREQFF
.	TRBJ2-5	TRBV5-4	CASSAETGAMETQYF
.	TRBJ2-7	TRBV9	CASSVASGSYEQYF
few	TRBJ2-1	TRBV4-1	CASSLRGGTGGFYEQFF
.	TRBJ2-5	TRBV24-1	CATSDADWADRKKETQYF
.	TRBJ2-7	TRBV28	CASSRGTSGRYEQYF
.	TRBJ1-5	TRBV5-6	CASSLGEQPQHF
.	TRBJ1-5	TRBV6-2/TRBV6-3	CASSSRSGNQPQHF
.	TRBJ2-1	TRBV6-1	CASSEQEYNEQFF
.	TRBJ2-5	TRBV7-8	CASTPTPVAGETQYF
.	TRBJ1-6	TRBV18	CASSPPGQGGNSPLHF
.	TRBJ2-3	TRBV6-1	CASSYAFTVRDNRQYF
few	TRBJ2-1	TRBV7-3	CASSPPGSNEQFF
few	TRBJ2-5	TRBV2	CASNSARGETQYF
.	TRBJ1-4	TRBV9	CASSVDQGYTNEKLFF
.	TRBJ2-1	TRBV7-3	CASSPGAPWYNEQFF
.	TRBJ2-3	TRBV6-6	CASRPGERGTDTQYF
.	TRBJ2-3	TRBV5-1	CASSQTGGAEDTQYF